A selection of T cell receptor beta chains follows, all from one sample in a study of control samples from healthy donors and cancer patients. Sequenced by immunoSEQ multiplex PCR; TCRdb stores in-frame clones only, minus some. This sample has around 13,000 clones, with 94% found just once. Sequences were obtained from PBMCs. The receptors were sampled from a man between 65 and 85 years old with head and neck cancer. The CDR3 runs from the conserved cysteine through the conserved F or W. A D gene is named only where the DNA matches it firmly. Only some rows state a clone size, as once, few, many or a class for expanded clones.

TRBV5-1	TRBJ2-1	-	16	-	CASSLMPSGTYNEQFF	TGCGCCAGCAGCTTGATGCCCAGCGGTACCTACAATGAGCAGTTCTTC
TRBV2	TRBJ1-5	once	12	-	CASTRGNQPQHF	TGTGCCAGCACTCGGGGGAATCAGCCCCAGCATTTT
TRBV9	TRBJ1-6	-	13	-	CASSPGRNSPLHF	TGTGCCAGCAGCCCCGGGCGTAATTCACCCCTCCACTTT
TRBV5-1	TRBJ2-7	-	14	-	CASSLGGHPSEQYF	TGCGCCAGCAGCTTGGGGGGACATCCCTCCGAGCAGTACTTC
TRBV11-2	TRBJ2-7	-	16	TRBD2	CASSGTGTSGSYEQYF	TGTGCCAGCAGCGGTACTGGGACTAGCGGCTCCTACGAGCAGTACTTC
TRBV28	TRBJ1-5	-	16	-	CASSPIRQGANQPQHF	TGTGCCAGCAGCCCCATCCGTCAGGGTGCCAATCAGCCCCAGCATTTT
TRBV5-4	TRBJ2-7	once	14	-	CASSLGGTTYEQYF	TGTGCCAGCAGCTTGGGGGGGACAACCTACGAGCAGTACTTC
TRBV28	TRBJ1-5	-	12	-	CASSLEFQPQHF	TGTGCCAGCAGTTTAGAATTTCAGCCCCAGCATTTT
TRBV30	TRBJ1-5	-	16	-	CAWSRFSRAGNQPQHF	TGTGCCTGGAGTCGTTTCTCGCGGGCGGGCAATCAGCCCCAGCATTTT
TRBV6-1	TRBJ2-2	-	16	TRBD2	CASSGAGLAGGGELFF	TGTGCCAGCAGTGGCGCCGGACTAGCGGGAGGCGGGGAGCTGTTTTTT
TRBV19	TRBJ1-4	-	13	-	CASSLRSSEKLFF	TGTGCCAGCTCCTTGAGAAGTAGCGAAAAACTGTTTTTT
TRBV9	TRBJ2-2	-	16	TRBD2	CASSPQLAGETGELFF	TGTGCCAGCAGCCCGCAGCTAGCGGGAGAAACCGGGGAGCTGTTTTTT
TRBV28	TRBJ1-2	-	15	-	CASSLDSRANYGYTF	TGTGCCAGCAGTTTAGACAGCCGGGCAAACTATGGCTACACCTTC
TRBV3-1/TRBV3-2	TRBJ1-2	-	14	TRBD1	CASSTRTGNYGYTF	TGTGCCAGCAGCACCAGGACAGGGAACTATGGCTACACCTTC
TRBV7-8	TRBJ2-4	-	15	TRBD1	CASSLGYRGQNIQYF	TGTGCCAGCAGCTTAGGCTACAGGGGGCAAAACATTCAGTACTTC
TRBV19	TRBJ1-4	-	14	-	CASRGGPANEKLFF	TGTGCCAGTAGGGGGGGGCCTGCTAATGAAAAACTGTTTTTT
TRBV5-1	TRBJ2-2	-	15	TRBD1	CASSFQGVSSGELFF	TGCGCCAGCAGCTTCCAGGGGGTTTCTTCCGGGGAGCTGTTTTTT